The T cell receptor (beta chain) under discussion was sequenced for a study of OX40 agonist ivuxolimab in advanced cancers. About the study: Patients received the agonistic anti-OX40 (CD134) antibody ivuxolimab. One patient with hepatocellular carcinoma and two with cutaneous melanoma, three in all, had partial responses. All patients had ivuxolimab intravenously every 2 weeks at 0.01 to 10 mg/kg.

CDR3 length: 14 residues. The V gene's germline CDR1 is KGHSH and CDR2 LQKENI. V was trimmed by 3 bases and J by 1 base, leaving 10 bases between them. The protocol was immunoSEQ multiplex PCR, while the TCRdb copy is restricted to in-frame clones and leaves out a portion. The table shows tens of thousands of clones, with less than 90% occurring only once. This clone was seen just once. Different DNA sequences within this sample yield the same CDR3. On cycle 4 day 1 and cycle 7 day 1, as well as at baseline, blood was sampled. The starting material was CD4+ or CD8+ T cells sorted from blood, obtained in a trial of the OX40 agonist ivuxolimab. The rearrangement links TRBV18 to TRBJ2-7; D call uncertain. This clonotype was sampled from an adult with an advanced solid tumor such as melanoma, head and neck, liver or kidney cancer. CDR3: CASSPLPKSYEQYF. The DNA for the CDR3 is TGTGCCAGCTCACCGCTGCCCAAATCCTACGAGCAGTACTTC.